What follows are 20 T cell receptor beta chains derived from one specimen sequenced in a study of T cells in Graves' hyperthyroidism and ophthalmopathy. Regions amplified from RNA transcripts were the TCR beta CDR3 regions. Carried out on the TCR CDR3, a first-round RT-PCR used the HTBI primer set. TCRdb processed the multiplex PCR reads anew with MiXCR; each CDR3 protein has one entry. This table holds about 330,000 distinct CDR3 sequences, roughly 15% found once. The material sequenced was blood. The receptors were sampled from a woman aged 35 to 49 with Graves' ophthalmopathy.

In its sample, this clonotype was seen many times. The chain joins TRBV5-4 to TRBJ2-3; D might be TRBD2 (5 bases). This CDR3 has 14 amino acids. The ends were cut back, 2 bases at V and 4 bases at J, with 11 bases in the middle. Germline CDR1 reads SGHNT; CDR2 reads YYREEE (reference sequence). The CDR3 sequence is CASSFSGNPDTQYF. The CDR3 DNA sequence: TGTGCCAGCAGCTTTTCGGGGAATCCAGATACGCAGTATTTT. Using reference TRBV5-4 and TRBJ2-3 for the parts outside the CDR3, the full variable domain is ETGVTQSPTHLIKTRGQQVTLRCSSQSGHNTVSWYQQALGQGPQFIFQYYREEENGRGNFPPRFSGLQFPNYSSELNVNALELDDSALYLCASSFSGNPDTQYFGPGTRLTVL.

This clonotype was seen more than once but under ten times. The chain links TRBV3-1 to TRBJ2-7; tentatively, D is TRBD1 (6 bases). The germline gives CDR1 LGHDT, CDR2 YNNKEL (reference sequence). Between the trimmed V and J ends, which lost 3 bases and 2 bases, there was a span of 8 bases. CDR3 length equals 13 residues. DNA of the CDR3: TGTGCCAGCAGCCATAGGACAGCCTACGAGCAGTACTTC. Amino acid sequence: CASSHRTAYEQYF.

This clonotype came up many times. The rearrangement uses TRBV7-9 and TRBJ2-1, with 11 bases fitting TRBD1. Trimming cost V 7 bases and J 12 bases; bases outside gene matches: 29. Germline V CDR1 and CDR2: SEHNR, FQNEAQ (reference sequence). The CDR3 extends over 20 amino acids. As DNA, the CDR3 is TGTGCCAGCAATCCCTTAATGGGACAGGGGGGCAGCGGGAGAGGGCATTGGCAGTTCTTC. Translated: CASNPLMGQGGSGRGHWQFF.

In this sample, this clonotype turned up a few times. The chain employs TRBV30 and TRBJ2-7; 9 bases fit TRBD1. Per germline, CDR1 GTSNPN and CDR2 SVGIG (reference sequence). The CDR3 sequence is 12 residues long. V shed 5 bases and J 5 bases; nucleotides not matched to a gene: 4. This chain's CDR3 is CAWGQGQHEQYF. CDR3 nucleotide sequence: TGTGCCTGGGGACAGGGGCAGCACGAGCAGTACTTC.

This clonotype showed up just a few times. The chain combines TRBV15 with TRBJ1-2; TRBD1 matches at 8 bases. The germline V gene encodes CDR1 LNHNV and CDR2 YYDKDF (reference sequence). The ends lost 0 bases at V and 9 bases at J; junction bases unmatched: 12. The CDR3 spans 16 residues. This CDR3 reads CATSRDIQGAGGSYTF. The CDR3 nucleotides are TGTGCCACCAGCAGAGATATTCAGGGGGCGGGTGGAAGCTACACCTTC. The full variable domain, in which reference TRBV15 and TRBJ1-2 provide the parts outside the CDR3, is DAMVIQNPRYQVTQFGKPVTLSCSQTLNHNVMYWYQQKSSQAPKLLFHYYDKDFNNEADTPDNFQSRRPNTSFCFLDIRSPGLGDTAMYLCATSRDIQGAGGSYTFGSGTRLTVV.

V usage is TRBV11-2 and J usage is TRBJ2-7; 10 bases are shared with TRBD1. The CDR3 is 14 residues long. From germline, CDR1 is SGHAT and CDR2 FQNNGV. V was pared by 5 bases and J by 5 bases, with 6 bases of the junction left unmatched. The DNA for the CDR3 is TGTGCCAGCAGCCGCGGACAGGGGGGGGACGAGCAGTACTTC. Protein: CASSRGQGGDEQYF.

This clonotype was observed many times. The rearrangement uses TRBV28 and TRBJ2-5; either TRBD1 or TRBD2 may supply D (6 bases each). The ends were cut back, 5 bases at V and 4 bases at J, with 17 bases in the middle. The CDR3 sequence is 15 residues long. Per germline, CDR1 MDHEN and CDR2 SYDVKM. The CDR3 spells CASSPVGRGGETQYF. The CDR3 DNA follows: TGTGCCAGCAGTCCCGTGGGCAGGGGAGGAGAGACCCAGTACTTC.

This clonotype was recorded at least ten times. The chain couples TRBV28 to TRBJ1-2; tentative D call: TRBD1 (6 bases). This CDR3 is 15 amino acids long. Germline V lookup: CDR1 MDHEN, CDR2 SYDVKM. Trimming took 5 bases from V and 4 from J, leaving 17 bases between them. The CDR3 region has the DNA TGTGCCAGCAGTGCCACAGGGTCAGGGTCCTATGGCTACACCTTC. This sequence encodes CASSATGSGSYGYTF.

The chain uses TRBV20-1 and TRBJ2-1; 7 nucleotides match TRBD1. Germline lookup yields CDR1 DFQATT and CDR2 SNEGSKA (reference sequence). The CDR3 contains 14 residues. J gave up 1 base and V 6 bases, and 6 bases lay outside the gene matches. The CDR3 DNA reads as TGCAGTGCCCCGACAGGGCAATCCTACAATGAGCAGTTCTTC. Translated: CSAPTGQSYNEQFF.

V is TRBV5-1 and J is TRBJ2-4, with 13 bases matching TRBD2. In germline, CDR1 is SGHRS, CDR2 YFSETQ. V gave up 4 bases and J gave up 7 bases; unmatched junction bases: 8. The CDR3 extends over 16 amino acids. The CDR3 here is CASSLTSGGARNIQYF. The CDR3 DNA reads TGCGCCAGCAGCCTAACTAGCGGGGGGGCCCGGAACATTCAGTACTTC.

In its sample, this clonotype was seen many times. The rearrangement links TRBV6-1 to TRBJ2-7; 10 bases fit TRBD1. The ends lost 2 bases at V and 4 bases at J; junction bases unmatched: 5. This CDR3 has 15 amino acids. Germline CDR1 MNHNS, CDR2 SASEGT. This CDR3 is CASSEIWTGGYEQYF. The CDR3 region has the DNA TGTGCCAGCAGTGAAATTTGGACAGGGGGTTACGAGCAGTACTTC.

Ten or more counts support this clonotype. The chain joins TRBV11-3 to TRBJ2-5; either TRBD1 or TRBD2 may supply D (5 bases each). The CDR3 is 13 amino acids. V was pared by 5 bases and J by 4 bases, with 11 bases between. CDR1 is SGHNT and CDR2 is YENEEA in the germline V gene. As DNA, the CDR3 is TGTGCCAGCAGCCCCCGGGGCCCAGAGACCCAGTACTTC. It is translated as CASSPRGPETQYF.

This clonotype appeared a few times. The CDR3 here is CASTLSLQIGTKNIQYF. The CDR3 DNA sequence: TGTGCCAGTACCCTTAGTCTGCAGATCGGGACCAAAAACATTCAGTACTTC. The rearrangement joins TRBV19 to TRBJ2-4, with D tentatively TRBD2 (5 bases). The CDR3 extends over 17 amino acids. CDR1 and CDR2 from the germline V gene are LNHDA and SQIVND (reference sequence). The V and J ends lost 7 bases and 2 bases respectively, with 21 bases between them.

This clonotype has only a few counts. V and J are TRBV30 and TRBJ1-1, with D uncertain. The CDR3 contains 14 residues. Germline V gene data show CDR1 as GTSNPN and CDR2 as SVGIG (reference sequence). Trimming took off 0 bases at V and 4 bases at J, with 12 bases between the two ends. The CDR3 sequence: CAWSVLAGFTEAFF. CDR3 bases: TGTGCCTGGAGTGTTTTGGCGGGGTTCACTGAAGCTTTCTTT.

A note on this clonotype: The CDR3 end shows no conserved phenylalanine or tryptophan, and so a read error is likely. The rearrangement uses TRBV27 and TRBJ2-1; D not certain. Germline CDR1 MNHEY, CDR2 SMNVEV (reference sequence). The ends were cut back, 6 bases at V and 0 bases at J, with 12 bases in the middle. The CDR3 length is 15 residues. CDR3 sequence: CASRPRLSSYNEQFL. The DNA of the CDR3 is TGTGCCAGCAGACCCCGTCTGAGCTCCTACAATGAGCAGTTCCTC.

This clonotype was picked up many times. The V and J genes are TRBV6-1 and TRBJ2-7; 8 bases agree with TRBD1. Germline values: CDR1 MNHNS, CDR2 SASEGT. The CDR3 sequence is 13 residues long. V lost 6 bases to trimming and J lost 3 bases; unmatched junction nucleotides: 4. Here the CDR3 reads CASSLGTGYEQYF. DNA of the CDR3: TGTGCCAGCAGCCTCGGGACAGGCTACGAGCAGTACTTC.

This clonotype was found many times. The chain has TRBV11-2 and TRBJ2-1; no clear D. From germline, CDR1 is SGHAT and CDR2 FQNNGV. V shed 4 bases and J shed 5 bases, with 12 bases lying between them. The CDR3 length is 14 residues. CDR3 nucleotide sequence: TGTGCCAGCAGCTACGAGACGCACAACAATGAGCAGTTCTTC. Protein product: CASSYETHNNEQFF.

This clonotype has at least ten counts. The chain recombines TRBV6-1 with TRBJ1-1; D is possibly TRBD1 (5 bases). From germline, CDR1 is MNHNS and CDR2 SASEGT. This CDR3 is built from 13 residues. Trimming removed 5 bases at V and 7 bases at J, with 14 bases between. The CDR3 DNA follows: TGTGCCAGCAGTTACGGACGAAGGGGTGAAGCTTTCTTT. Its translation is CASSYGRRGEAFF.

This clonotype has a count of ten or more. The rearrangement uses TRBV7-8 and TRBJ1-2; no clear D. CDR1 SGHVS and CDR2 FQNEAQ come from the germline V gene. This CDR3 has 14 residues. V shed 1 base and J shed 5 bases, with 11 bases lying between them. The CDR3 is CASSLDVGEYGYTF. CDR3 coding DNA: TGTGCCAGCAGCTTAGATGTGGGAGAGTATGGCTACACCTTC.

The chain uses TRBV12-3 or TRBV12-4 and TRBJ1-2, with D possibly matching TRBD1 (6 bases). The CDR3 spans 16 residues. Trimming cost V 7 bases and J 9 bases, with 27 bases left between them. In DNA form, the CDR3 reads TGTGCCAGCACCCTGGGGGCGGGTATTGGAATCGAAAGCTACACCTTC. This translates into CASTLGAGIGIESYTF.